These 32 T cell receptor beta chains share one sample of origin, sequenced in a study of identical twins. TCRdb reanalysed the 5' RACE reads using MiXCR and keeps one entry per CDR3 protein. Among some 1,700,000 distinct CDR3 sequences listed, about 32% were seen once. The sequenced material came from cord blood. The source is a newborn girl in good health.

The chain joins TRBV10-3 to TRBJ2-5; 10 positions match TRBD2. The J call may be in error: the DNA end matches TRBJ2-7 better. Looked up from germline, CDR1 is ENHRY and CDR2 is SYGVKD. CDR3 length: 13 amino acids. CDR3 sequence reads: CAISELAGDEQYF. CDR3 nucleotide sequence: TGTGCCATCAGTGAGCTAGCGGGGGACGAGCAGTACTTC.

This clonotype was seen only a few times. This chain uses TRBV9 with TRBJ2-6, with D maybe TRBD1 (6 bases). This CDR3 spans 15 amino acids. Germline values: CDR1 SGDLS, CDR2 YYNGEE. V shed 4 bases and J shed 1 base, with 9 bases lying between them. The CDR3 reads CASSYRVSGANVLTF. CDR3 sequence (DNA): TGTGCCAGCAGCTACAGGGTTTCTGGGGCCAACGTCCTGACTTTC.

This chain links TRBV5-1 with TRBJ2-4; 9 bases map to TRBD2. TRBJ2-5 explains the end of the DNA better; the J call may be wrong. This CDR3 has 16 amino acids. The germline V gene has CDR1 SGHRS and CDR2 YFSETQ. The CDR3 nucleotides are TGCGCCAGCAGCTTGGGGCTAGCGGGGTACCGAGAGACCCAGTACTTC. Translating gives CASSLGLAGYRETQYF.

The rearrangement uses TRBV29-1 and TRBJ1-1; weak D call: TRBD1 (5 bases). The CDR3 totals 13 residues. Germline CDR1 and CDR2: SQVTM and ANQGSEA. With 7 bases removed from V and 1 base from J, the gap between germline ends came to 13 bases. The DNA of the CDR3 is TGCAGCGCTCAGTGGGGCCCGAACACTGAAGCTTTCTTT. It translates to CSAQWGPNTEAFF.

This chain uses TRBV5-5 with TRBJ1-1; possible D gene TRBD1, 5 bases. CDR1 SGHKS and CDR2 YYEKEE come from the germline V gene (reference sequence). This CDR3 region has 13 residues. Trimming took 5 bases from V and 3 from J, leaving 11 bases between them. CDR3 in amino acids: CASRLQGDTEAFF. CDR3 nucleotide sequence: TGTGCCAGCAGACTTCAGGGAGACACTGAAGCTTTCTTT.

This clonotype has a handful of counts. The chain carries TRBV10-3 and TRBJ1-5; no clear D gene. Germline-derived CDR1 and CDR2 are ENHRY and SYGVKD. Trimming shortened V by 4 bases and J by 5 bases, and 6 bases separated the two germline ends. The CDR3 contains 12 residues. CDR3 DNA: TGTGCCATCAGTGGGTCGGATCAGCCCCAGCATTTT. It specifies CAISGSDQPQHF.

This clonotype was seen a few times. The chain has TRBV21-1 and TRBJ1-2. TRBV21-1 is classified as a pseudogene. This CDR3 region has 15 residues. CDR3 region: CASSCRWSGWYGYTF. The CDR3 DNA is TGTGCCAGCAGCTGCCGGTGGTCGGGTTGGTATGGCTACACCTTC.

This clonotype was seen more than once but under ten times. CDR3 loop: CASSTSPAGHAYNEQFF. CDR3 coding DNA: TGCGCCAGCAGCACCTCCCCAGCGGGCCATGCCTACAATGAGCAGTTCTTC. The chain has TRBV5-1 and TRBJ2-1, with TRBD2 as a possible D gene (6 bases). From germline, CDR1 is SGHRS and CDR2 YFSETQ. CDR3 size: 17 residues. Trimming left V 4 bases short and J 2 bases short, with 19 bases between.

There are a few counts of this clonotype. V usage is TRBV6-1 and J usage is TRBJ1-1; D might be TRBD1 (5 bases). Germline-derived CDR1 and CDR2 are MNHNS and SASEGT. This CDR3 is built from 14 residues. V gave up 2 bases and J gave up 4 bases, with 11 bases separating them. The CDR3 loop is CASSESGVRTEAFF. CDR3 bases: TGTGCCAGCAGTGAATCGGGGGTGCGCACTGAAGCTTTCTTT.

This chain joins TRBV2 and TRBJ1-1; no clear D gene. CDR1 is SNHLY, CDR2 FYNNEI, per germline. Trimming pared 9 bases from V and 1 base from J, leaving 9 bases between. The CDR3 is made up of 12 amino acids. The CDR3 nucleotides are TGTGCCAGTCAAACAACGAACACTGAAGCTTTCTTT. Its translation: CASQTTNTEAFF.

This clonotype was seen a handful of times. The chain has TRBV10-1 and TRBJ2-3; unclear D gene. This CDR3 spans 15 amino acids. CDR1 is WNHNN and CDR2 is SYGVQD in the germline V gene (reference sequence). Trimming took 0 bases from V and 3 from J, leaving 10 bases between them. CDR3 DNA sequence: TGCGCCAGCAGTGAGTCCCCTGGCTGGACAGATACGCAGTATTTT. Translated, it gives CASSESPGWTDTQYF.

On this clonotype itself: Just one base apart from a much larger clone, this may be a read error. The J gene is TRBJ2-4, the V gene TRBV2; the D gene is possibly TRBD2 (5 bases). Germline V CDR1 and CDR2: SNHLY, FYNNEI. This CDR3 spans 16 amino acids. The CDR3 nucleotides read TGTGCCAGCGGTGACCGGGGTGGTTCGACCAAAAACATTCAGTACTTC. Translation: CASGDRGGSTKNIQYF.

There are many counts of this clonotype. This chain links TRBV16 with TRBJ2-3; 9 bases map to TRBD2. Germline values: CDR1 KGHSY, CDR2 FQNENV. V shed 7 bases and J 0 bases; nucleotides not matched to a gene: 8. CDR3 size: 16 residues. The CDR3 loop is CASTLMTSGSTDTQYF. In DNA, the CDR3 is TGTGCCAGCACCCTAATGACTAGCGGAAGCACAGATACGCAGTATTTT.

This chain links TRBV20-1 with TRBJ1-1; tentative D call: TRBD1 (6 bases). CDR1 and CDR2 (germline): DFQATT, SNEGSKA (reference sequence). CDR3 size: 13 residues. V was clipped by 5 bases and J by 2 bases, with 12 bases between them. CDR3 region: CSAPLQGNTEAFF. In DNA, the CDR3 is TGCAGTGCTCCCCTACAGGGAAACACTGAAGCTTTCTTT.

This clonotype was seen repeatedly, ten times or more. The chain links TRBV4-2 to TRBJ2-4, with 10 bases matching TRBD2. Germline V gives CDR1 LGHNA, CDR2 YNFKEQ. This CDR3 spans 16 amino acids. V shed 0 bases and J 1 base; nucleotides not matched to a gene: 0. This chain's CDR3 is CASSQDSGGAKNIQYF. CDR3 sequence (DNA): TGTGCCAGCAGCCAAGATAGCGGGGGGGCCAAAAACATTCAGTACTTC.

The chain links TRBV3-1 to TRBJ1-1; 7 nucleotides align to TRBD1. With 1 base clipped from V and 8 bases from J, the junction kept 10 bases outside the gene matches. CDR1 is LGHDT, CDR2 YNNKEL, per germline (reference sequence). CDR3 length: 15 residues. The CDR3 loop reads CASSQGFRGKREAFF. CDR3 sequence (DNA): TGTGCCAGCAGCCAAGGATTCAGGGGGAAACGGGAAGCTTTCTTT.

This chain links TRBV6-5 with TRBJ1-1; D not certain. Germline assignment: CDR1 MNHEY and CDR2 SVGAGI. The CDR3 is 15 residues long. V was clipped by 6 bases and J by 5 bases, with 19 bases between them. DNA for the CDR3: TGTGCCAGCAGCACAAAGAGGGTGTTGCGGACTGAAGCTTTCTTT. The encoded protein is CASSTKRVLRTEAFF.

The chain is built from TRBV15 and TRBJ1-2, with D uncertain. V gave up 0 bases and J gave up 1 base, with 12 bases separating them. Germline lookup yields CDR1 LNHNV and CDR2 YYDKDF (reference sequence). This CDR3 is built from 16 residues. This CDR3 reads CATSRDQLTVNYGYTF. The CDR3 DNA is TGTGCCACCAGCAGAGACCAATTGACGGTTAACTATGGCTACACCTTC.

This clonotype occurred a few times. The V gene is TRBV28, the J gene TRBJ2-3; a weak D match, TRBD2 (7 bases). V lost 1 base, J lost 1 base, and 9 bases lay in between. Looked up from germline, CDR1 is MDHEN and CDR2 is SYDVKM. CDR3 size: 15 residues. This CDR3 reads CASSLLGGRTDTQYF. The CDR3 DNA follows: TGTGCCAGCAGTTTATTGGGGGGGCGCACAGATACGCAGTATTTT.

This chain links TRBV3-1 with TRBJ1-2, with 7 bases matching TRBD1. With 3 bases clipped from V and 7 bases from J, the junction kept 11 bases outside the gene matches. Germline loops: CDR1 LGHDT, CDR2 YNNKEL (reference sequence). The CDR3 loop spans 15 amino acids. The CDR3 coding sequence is TGTGCCAGCAGCCAGGAGGGGGCGAGAAAAGGTGGCTACACCTTC. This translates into CASSQEGARKGGYTF.

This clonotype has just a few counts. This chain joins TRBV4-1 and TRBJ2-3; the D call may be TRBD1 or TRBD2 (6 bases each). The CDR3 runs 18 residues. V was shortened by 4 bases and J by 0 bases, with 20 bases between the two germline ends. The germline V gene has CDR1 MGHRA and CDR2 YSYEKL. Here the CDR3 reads CASSLHSIRGPSTDTQYF. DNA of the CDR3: TGCGCCAGCAGCCTCCATTCTATTCGGGGGCCGAGCACAGATACGCAGTATTTT.

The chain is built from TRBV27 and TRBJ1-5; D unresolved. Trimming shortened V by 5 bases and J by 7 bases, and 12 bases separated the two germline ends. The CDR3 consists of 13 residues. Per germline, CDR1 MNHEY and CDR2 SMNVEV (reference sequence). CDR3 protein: CASSTKGTQPQHF. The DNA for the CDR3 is TGTGCCAGCAGTACAAAGGGTACCCAGCCCCAGCATTTT.

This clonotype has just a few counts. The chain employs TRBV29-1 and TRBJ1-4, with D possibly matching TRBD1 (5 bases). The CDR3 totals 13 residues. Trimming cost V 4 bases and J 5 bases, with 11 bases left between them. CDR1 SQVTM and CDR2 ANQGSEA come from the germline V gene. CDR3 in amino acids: CSVVDRINEKLFF. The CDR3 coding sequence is TGCAGCGTTGTCGACAGAATCAATGAAAAACTGTTTTTT.

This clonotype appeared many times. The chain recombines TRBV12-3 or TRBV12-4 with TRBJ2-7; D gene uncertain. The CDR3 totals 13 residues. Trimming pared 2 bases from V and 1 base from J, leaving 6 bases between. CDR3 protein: CASSLSLSYEQYF. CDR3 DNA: TGTGCCAGCAGTTTATCTTTATCCTACGAGCAGTACTTC.

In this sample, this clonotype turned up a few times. The CDR3 region has the DNA TGCAGTGCTAGAGCCGGACAGGCTAATCAGCCCCAGCATTTT. Its translation is CSARAGQANQPQHF. V usage is TRBV20-1 and J usage is TRBJ1-5; 7 nucleotides agree with TRBD1. V lost 1 base to trimming and J lost 4 bases; unmatched junction nucleotides: 4. CDR3 length equals 14 residues. Germline CDR1 DFQATT, CDR2 SNEGSKA (reference sequence).

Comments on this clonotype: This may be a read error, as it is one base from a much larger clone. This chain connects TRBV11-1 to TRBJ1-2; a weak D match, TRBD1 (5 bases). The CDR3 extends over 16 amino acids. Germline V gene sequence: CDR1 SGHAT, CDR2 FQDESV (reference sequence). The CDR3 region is CVSSLPLRDSQDGYTF. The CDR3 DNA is TGTGTCAGCAGCTTACCTTTGCGAGACAGCCAAGACGGCTACACCTTC. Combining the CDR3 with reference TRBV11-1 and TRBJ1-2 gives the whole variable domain EAEVAQSPRYKITEKSQAVAFWCDPISGHATLYWYRQILGQGPELLVQFQDESVVDDSQLPKDRFSAERLKGVDSTLKIQPAELGDSAMYLCVSSLPLRDSQDGYTFGSGTRLTVV.

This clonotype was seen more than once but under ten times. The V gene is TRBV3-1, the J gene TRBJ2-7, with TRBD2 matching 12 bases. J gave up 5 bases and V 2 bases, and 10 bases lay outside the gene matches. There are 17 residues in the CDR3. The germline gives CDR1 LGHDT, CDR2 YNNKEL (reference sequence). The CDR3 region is CASSQPSSGRGIHEQYF. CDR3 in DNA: TGTGCCAGCAGCCAACCTTCTAGCGGGAGGGGAATCCACGAGCAGTACTTC.

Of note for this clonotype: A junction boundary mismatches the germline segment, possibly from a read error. The CDR3: CAGSRATGVDNQPQHF. CDR3 DNA: TGTGCCGGCAGCCGAGCCACAGGGGTTGACAATCAGCCCCAGCATTTT. The rearrangement links TRBV7-2 to TRBJ1-5, with 7 positions matching TRBD1. In germline, CDR1 is SGHTA, CDR2 FQGNSA. This CDR3 is built from 16 residues.

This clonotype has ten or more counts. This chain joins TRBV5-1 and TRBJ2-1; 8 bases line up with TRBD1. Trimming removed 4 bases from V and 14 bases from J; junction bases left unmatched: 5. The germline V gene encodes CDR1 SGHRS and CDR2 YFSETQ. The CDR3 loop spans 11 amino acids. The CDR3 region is CASSPGQGKFF. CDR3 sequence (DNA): TGCGCCAGCAGCCCCGGACAGGGAAAGTTCTTC.

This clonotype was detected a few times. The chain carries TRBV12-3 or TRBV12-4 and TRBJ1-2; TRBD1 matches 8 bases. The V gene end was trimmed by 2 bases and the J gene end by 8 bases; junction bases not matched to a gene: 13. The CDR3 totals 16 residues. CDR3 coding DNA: TGTGCCAGCAGTTTAATGGGCCGGACAGGGTCATCAGGCTACACCTTC. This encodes CASSLMGRTGSSGYTF.

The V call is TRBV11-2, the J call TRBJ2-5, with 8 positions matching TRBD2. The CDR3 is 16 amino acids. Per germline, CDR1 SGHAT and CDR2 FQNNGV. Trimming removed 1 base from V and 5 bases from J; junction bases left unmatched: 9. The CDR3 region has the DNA TGTGCCAGCAGCTTAGTGCCGGGACTAGTTGTCGAGACCCAGTACTTC. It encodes CASSLVPGLVVETQYF.

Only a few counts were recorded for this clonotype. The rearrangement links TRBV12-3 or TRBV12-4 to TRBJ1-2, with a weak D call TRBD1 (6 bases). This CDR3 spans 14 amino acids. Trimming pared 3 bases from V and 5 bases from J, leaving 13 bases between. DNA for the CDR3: TGTGCCAGCAGTTTGCAGGGGATGGGGTATGGCTACACCTTC. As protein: CASSLQGMGYGYTF.